This T cell receptor beta chain derives from a study of T cell repertoires in aging, cancer and after chemotherapy. TRB rearrangements spanning V, D and J were amplified using mixed TRB-A/B primers. TCRdb re-called the multiplex PCR reads with MiXCR, one entry per CDR3 protein. The data contain about 5,000 distinct CDR3 sequences, over 25% of them seen just once; the ten biggest clones take up about a fifth. Amplification of TCR beta used genomic DNA extracted from peripheral blood. This clonotype is termed medium-sized. Antigen specificity is unknown. Study observations and caveats: Untreated cancer patients had significantly lower blood TCR diversity than age-matched healthy donors.

The sequence was obtained from a human donor with a blood cancer. The donor label of this sample is uncertain. Sequenced: blood.

CDR3 coding DNA: TGTGCCAGCAGCTTAGCAGGGGAGAGGTCACCCCTCCACTTT. Its protein is CASSLAGERSPLHF. V gene TRBV7-9 combines with J gene TRBJ1-6, with D perhaps matching TRBD1 (5 bases). Germline CDR1 reads SEHNR; CDR2 reads FQNEAQ (reference sequence). Trimming took off 0 bases at V and 10 bases at J, with 10 bases between the two ends. This CDR3 is built from 14 residues.